Listed here are 15 T cell receptor beta chains from one sample, sequenced in a study of T cell responses to AZD1222 COVID-19 vaccine. Profiled with immunoSEQ multiplex PCR; TCRdb holds only in-frame clones, not every one. Of 80,000 or so clones detected, approximately 90% appear once; the ten largest clones hold under 5%. The source material was peripheral blood, sampled on day 0 of MenACWY control vaccination. The receptor source for this set is an adult in good health.

Only one count was recorded for this clone. A read error may account for a junction end that differs from germline. The genes are TRBV11-2 and TRBJ2-3, with TRBD2 matching 7 bases. The CDR3 length is 17 residues. CDR1 is SGHAT and CDR2 is FQNNGV in the germline V gene. The CDR3 DNA sequence: TGTGCCAGCAGCTTAGTTAGCCAGCGGGGAAGCACAGATGCGCAGTATTTT. Translating it yields CASSLVSQRGSTDAQYF.

This chain connects TRBV24-1 to TRBJ1-1, with D unclear. Germline loops: CDR1 KGHDR, CDR2 SFDVKD. This CDR3 has 14 amino acids. The germline V and J ends were trimmed by 7 bases and 0 bases, with 11 bases remaining between them. The CDR3 coding sequence is TGTGCCACCAGCTCGACGGCTGTGAACACTGAAGCTTTCTTT. Translation: CATSSTAVNTEAFF.

The rearrangement joins TRBV7-2 to TRBJ1-5; D is undetermined. Germline V gives CDR1 SGHTA, CDR2 FQGNSA. There are 15 residues in the CDR3. V was pared by 1 base and J by 0 bases, with 7 bases between. DNA of the CDR3: TGTGCCAGCAGCTTAGTTGGGAATAGCAATCAGCCCCAGCATTTT. Translated, it gives CASSLVGNSNQPQHF.

This rearrangement joins TRBV24-1 to TRBJ1-5, with D unclear. Germline loops: CDR1 KGHDR, CDR2 SFDVKD. V lost 9 bases and J lost 0, with 14 bases in between. This CDR3 is built from 15 residues. Written as DNA, the CDR3 is TGTGCCACCGCTGACGGCCTTTATAGCAATCAGCCCCAGCATTTT. As protein: CATADGLYSNQPQHF.

This chain joins TRBV4-3 and TRBJ2-1, with TRBD2 as a possible D gene (6 bases). V gave up 0 bases and J gave up 2 bases, with 11 bases separating them. CDR1 and CDR2 (germline): LGHNA, YSLEER. There are 16 residues in the CDR3. CDR3 nucleotides: TGCGCCAGCAGCCAAGATTCGGGAGTCCCCTACAATGAGCAGTTCTTC. Protein sequence: CASSQDSGVPYNEQFF.

The chain links TRBV5-1 to TRBJ2-5; 7 bases line up with TRBD1. The germline V gene has CDR1 SGHRS and CDR2 YFSETQ. J was trimmed by 3 bases and V by 0 bases; bases with no gene match: 8. The CDR3 is 16 amino acids. CDR3 sequence reads: CASSLDPTGPEETQYF. The CDR3 bases are TGCGCCAGCAGCTTGGACCCGACAGGGCCGGAAGAGACCCAGTACTTC.

The chain is built from TRBV4-3 and TRBJ2-3, with no clear D. The CDR3 extends over 13 amino acids. The germline V and J ends were trimmed by 5 bases and 4 bases, with 10 bases remaining between them. Per the germline V gene, CDR1 is LGHNA and CDR2 is YSLEER. The CDR3 loop reads CASSGRSADTQYF. CDR3 sequence (DNA): TGCGCCAGCAGCGGACGGTCAGCAGATACGCAGTATTTT.

The V call is TRBV6-5, the J call TRBJ2-3; D is undetermined. CDR1 is MNHEY, CDR2 SVGAGI, per germline. The V end was cut by 6 bases, the J end by 7 bases, with 11 bases between. CDR3 length: 12 residues. The CDR3 bases are TGTGCCAGCAGAAGACTGGGGTATACGCAGTATTTT. Its translation: CASRRLGYTQYF.

This chain joins TRBV29-1 and TRBJ1-6; D is undetermined. Germline V gene lookup returns CDR1 SQVTM and CDR2 ANQGSEA. Between the trimmed V and J ends, which lost 4 bases and 9 bases, there was a span of 16 bases. The CDR3 totals 14 residues. The CDR3 nucleotides read TGCAGCGTTGGATTAGGAGTAGGGTTTTCACCCCTCCACTTT. Its protein product is CSVGLGVGFSPLHF. Drawing the rest from reference TRBV29-1 and TRBJ1-6, the complete variable domain is SAVISQKPSRDICQRGTSLTIQCQVDSQVTMMFWYRQQPGQSLTLIATANQGSEATYESGFVIDKFPISRPNLTFSTLTVSNMSPEDSSIYLCSVGLGVGFSPLHFGNGTRLTVT.

The chain couples TRBV3-1 (or the pseudogene TRBV3-2) to TRBJ2-5, with 7 bases lining up with TRBD2. CDR1 and CDR2 from the germline V gene are LGHDT and YNNKEL (reference sequence). V gave up 4 bases and J gave up 5 bases; unmatched junction bases: 10. The CDR3 runs 15 residues. CDR3 sequence (DNA): TGTGCCAGCAGCCCCGGGGAGGGGTCGGGGGAGACCCAGTACTTC. The encoded protein is CASSPGEGSGETQYF.

This clone was picked up one time. This chain connects TRBV10-1 to TRBJ2-7; unclear D gene. Trimming stripped 0 bases from V and 0 bases from J, with 9 bases between. The germline V gene encodes CDR1 WNHNN and CDR2 SYGVQD (reference sequence). This CDR3 region has 15 residues. The CDR3 coding sequence is TGCGCCAGCAGTGAGTCCGACGGTGGCTCCTACGAGCAGTACTTC. Protein: CASSESDGGSYEQYF.

The CDR3 reads CATSNPGSGEQFF. The CDR3 region has the DNA TGCGCCACCTCGAATCCGGGGAGTGGTGAGCAGTTCTTC. The genes are TRBV5-1 and TRBJ2-1; tentative D call: TRBD2 (5 bases). This CDR3 spans 13 amino acids. The germline gives CDR1 SGHRS, CDR2 YFSETQ. Trimming left V 9 bases short and J 9 bases short, with 19 bases between.

This chain connects TRBV3-1 (or the pseudogene TRBV3-2) to TRBJ2-6; D might be TRBD1 (6 bases). The CDR3 runs 15 residues. The germline V gene encodes CDR1 LGHDT and CDR2 YNNKEL (reference sequence). Trimming removed 2 bases at V and 1 base at J, with 6 bases between. This CDR3 reads CASSQQGSGANVLTF. Written as DNA, the CDR3 is TGTGCCAGCAGCCAACAGGGGTCTGGGGCCAACGTCCTGACTTTC.

V usage is TRBV6-5 and J usage is TRBJ1-2; possibly TRBD1 for D (6 bases). The CDR3 has 16 residues. V lost 4 bases to trimming and J lost 2 bases, with 17 bases between them. The germline V gene encodes CDR1 MNHEY and CDR2 SVGAGI. The CDR3 DNA reads TGTGCCAGCAGTTGGACAGCCCTCACGACCAACTATGGCTACACCTTC. It yields the protein CASSWTALTTNYGYTF.

V gene TRBV4-2 combines with J gene TRBJ2-2; D call uncertain. The CDR3 has 14 amino acids. CDR1 and CDR2 from the germline V gene are LGHNA and YNFKEQ. Trimming took off 0 bases at V and 4 bases at J, with 6 bases between the two ends. The CDR3 DNA reads as TGTGCCAGCAGCCAAGAGGCCCGCACCGGGGAGCTGTTTTTT. This translates into CASSQEARTGELFF.